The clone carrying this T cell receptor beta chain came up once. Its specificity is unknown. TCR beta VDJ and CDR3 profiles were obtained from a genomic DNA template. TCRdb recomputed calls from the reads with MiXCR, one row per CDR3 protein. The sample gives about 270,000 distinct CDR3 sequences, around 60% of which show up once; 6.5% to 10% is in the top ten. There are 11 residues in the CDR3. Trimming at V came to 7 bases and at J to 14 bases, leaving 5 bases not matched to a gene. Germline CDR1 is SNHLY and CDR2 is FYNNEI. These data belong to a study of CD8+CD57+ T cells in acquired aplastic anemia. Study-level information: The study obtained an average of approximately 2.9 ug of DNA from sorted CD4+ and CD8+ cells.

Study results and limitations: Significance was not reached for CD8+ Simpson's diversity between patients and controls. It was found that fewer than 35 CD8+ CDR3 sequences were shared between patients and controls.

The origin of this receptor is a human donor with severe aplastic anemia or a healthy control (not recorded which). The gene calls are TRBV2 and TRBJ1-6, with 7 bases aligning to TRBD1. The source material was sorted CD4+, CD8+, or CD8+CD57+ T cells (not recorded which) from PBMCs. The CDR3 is CASMARGSLHF. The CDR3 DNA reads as TGTGCCAGCATGGCCAGGGGGTCCCTCCACTTT.